These 13 T cell receptor beta chains were all obtained from the same sample, sequenced in a study of cytomegalovirus exposure and HLA in healthy donors. TCRdb's table, derived via immunoSEQ multiplex PCR, lists solely in-frame clones and lacks some. The table records some 270,000 clones, 65% to 90% of them present only once. Sequencing was performed on PBMCs. These receptors all stem from a woman between 18 and 29 years old in good health and CMV-seronegative.

This clone was seen a few times. The V gene is TRBV27, the J gene TRBJ1-2; 7 nucleotides agree with TRBD1. This CDR3 contains 14 residues. The germline CDR1 and CDR2 sequences are MNHEY and SMNVEV (reference sequence). With V trimmed by 5 bases and J by 2 bases, 5 bases remained unmatched. In nucleotides, the CDR3 is TGTGCCAGCAGTCATCAGGACAGGAACTATGGCTACACCTTC. It translates to CASSHQDRNYGYTF.

CDR3 DNA sequence: TGTGCCAGCACCCCCAGGGGGCGCCGCTATGGCTACACCTTC. Its protein product is CASTPRGRRYGYTF. The chain couples TRBV6-5 to TRBJ1-2; 8 bases align to TRBD1. The CDR3 sequence is 14 residues long. Germline-derived CDR1 and CDR2 are MNHEY and SVGAGI. With 7 bases clipped from V and 4 bases from J, the junction kept 8 bases outside the gene matches.

The J gene is TRBJ2-5, the V gene TRBV7-2; no reliable D call. The germline V gene has CDR1 SGHTA and CDR2 FQGNSA. The CDR3 has 13 amino acids. The V and J ends lost 5 bases and 1 base respectively, with 8 bases between them. The CDR3 loop is CASSTRVQETQYF. CDR3 in DNA: TGTGCCAGCAGCACTCGGGTCCAAGAGACCCAGTACTTC.

The chain uses TRBV28 and TRBJ1-3; D remains unclear. Trimming pared 8 bases from V and 0 bases from J, leaving 14 bases between. Per germline, CDR1 MDHEN and CDR2 SYDVKM. This CDR3 has 15 amino acids. Here the CDR3 DNA reads TGTGCCAGCGCTTCCAGATATGGCTCTGGAAACACCATATATTTT. Its translation is CASASRYGSGNTIYF. Complete variable domain (other parts from reference TRBV28 and TRBJ1-3): DVKVTQSSRYLVKRTGEKVFLECVQDMDHENMFWYRQDPGLGLRLIYFSYDVKMKEKGDIPEGYSVSREKKERFSLILESASTNQTSMYLCASASRYGSGNTIYFGEGSWLTVV.

This clone occurred once. This chain joins TRBV6-1 and TRBJ2-1; 8 bases agree with TRBD1. V was clipped by 4 bases and J by 4 bases; unmatched bases: 3. Germline V gene sequence: CDR1 MNHNS, CDR2 SASEGT. This CDR3 has 14 amino acids. The CDR3 nucleotides are TGTGCCAGCAGTGGGACAGGGCCTTACAATGAGCAGTTCTTC. Translated: CASSGTGPYNEQFF.

The gene calls are TRBV30 and TRBJ2-5, with 7 positions matching TRBD1. Germline CDR1 reads GTSNPN; CDR2 reads SVGIG (reference sequence). The CDR3 loop spans 12 amino acids. V lost 7 bases to trimming and J lost 5 bases; unmatched junction nucleotides: 7. The CDR3 DNA reads TGTGCCTCCACTAGGGGGCACGAGACCCAGTACTTC. As protein: CASTRGHETQYF. The variable domain in full, completed from reference TRBV30 and TRBJ2-5, reads SQTIHQWPATLVQPVGSPLSLECTVEGTSNPNLYWYRQAAGRGLQLLFYSVGIGQISSEVPQNLSASRPQDRQFILSSKKLLLSDSGFYLCASTRGHETQYFGPGTRLLVL.

CDR3 DNA: TGTGCCAGCAGTGTGAAGTGGATGAGGGACACAGATACGCAGTATTTT. Protein: CASSVKWMRDTDTQYF. The V gene is TRBV6-1, the J gene TRBJ2-3, with a possible D match to TRBD2 (5 bases). The V end lost 4 bases, the J end lost 2 bases, and 16 bases lay between the germline ends. Germline values: CDR1 MNHNS, CDR2 SASEGT. The CDR3 length is 16 residues.

The V gene is TRBV19, the J gene TRBJ2-1, with 7 bases identical to TRBD2. V lost 10 bases to trimming and J lost 7 bases; unmatched junction nucleotides: 10. The CDR3 loop spans 13 amino acids. CDR1 is LNHDA, CDR2 SQIVND, per germline (reference sequence). The CDR3 region has the DNA TGTGCCACTAGCCGGGACTACAGTAATGAGCAGTTCTTC. Amino acids: CATSRDYSNEQFF.

The chain carries TRBV20-1 and TRBJ1-2, with TRBD1 identical over 7 bases. This CDR3 is 11 amino acids long. V trimming: 5 bases; J trimming: 5 bases; junction bases outside the gene matches: 2. Germline CDR1 is DFQATT and CDR2 is SNEGSKA (reference sequence). The CDR3, as DNA: TGCAGTGCTGGACAGGAGTATGGCTACACCTTC. The encoded protein is CSAGQEYGYTF.

The rearrangement joins TRBV14 to TRBJ2-7; 11 bases match TRBD2. The length of the CDR3 is 14 residues. Germline V CDR1 and CDR2: SGHDN, FVKESK. After removal of 4 bases from V and 6 bases from J, the junction contained 5 bases not matched to a gene. CDR3 DNA: TGTGCCAGCAGCCGATCTACTAGCGGGAGCGAGCAGTACTTC. Its translation: CASSRSTSGSEQYF.

As regards this clone: Other DNA sequences of this sample code for an identical CDR3. V usage is TRBV7-2 and J usage is TRBJ1-5; TRBD1 is a possible D gene (6 bases). Per the germline V gene, CDR1 is SGHTA and CDR2 is FQGNSA. CDR3 length: 15 residues. Trimming took off 4 bases at V and 0 bases at J, with 10 bases between the two ends. DNA for the CDR3: TGTGCCAGCAGCTCTAGGGGGGGTAGCAATCAGCCCCAGCATTTT. It translates to CASSSRGGSNQPQHF.

The genes are TRBV5-1 and TRBJ2-5; no clear D gene. Germline V gene sequence: CDR1 SGHRS, CDR2 YFSETQ. This CDR3 spans 15 amino acids. V lost 3 bases to trimming and J lost 4 bases, with 16 bases between them. CDR3 DNA: TGCGCCAGCAGCTCGCTAGGCAGTGACGGAGAGACCCAGTACTTC. Translation gives CASSSLGSDGETQYF.

V usage is TRBV6-1 and J usage is TRBJ2-1; possibly TRBD1 for D (5 bases). Germline CDR1 MNHNS, CDR2 SASEGT. The CDR3 is made up of 16 amino acids. V gave up 2 bases and J gave up 8 bases, with 19 bases separating them. In DNA form, the CDR3 reads TGTGCCAGCAGTGAACCAGTAGCTACCAGGGTCCATGAGCAGTTCTTC. Amino acids: CASSEPVATRVHEQFF.